Sequencing of this T cell receptor beta chain was carried out in a study of T cells in Graves' hyperthyroidism and ophthalmopathy. RNA transcripts provided the source from which TCR beta CDR3 regions were amplified. When the TCR CDR3 underwent first-round RT-PCR, the HTBI primer set was used. TCRdb analysed the multiplex PCR reads with MiXCR anew, one entry per CDR3 protein. Of some 770,000 distinct CDR3 sequences detected, about a sixth appear once; the ten largest clones hold roughly 8%. Patients counted as stable if ophthalmopathy did not develop within 18 months. Hyperthyroidism patients were newly diagnosed, had disease duration under 2 months, and were aged 18 to 65 years. CDR1 and CDR2 from the germline V gene are SGHKS and YYEKEE (reference sequence). The trim removed 6 bases at V and 5 bases at J, leaving 10 bases unmatched. The CDR3 sequence is 15 residues long.

The sequence was collected from a young man with Graves' hyperthyroidism. The genes are TRBV5-5 and TRBJ1-4; 7 bases are shared with TRBD1. Sample: blood. Here the CDR3 DNA reads TGTGCCAGCACCCAATCCAGGGGGGTAAATGAAAAACTGTTTTTT. Translated, it gives CASTQSRGVNEKLFF.